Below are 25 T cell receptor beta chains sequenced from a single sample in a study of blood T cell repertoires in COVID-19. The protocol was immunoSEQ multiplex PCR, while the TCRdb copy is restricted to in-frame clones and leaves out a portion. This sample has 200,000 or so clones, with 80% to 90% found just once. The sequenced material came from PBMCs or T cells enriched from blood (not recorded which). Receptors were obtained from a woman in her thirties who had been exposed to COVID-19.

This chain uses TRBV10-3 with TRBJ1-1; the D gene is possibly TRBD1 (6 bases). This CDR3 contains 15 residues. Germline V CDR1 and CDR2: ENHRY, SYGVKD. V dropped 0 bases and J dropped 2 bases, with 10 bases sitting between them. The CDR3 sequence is CAISESADRNTEAFF. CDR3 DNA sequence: TGTGCCATCAGTGAGTCGGCGGACAGAAACACTGAAGCTTTCTTT.

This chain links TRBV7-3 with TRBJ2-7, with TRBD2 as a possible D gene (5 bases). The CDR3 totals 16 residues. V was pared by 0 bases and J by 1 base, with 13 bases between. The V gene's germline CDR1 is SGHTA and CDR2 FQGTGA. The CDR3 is CASSLTGGRFSYEQYF. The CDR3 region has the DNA TGTGCCAGCAGCTTAACGGGCGGGCGGTTTTCCTACGAGCAGTACTTC.

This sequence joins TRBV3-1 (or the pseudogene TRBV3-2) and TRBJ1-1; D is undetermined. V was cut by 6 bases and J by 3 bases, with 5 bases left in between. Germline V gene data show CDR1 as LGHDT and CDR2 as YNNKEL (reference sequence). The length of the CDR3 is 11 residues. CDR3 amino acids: CASRRDTEAFF. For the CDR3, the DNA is TGTGCCAGCAGGAGGGACACTGAAGCTTTCTTT.

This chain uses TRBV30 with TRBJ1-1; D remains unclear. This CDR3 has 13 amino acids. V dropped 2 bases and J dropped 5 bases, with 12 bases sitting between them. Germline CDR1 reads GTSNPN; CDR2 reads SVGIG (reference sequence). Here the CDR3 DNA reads TGTGCCTGGAGTCGAGGCATAGGAACTGAAGCTTTCTTT. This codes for CAWSRGIGTEAFF.

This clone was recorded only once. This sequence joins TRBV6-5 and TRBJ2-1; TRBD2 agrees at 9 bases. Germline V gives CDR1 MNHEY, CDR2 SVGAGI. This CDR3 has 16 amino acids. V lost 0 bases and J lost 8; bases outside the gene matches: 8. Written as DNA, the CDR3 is TGTGCCAGCAGTTACTCTCGTGGCGGGAGGGCCGATGAGCAGTTCTTC. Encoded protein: CASSYSRGGRADEQFF.

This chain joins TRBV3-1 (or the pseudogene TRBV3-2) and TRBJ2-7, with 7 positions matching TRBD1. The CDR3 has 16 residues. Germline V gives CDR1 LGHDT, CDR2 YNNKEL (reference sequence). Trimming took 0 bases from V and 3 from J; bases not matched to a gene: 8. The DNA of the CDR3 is TGTGCCAGCAGCCAAGATTCGACAGGGAATTTCTACGAGCAGTACTTC. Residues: CASSQDSTGNFYEQYF.

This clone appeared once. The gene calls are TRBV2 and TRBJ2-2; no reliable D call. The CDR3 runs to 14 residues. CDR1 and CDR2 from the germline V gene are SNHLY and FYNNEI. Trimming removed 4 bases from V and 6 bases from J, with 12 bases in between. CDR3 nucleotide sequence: TGTGCCAGCAGTGGCGAGCTTGCTTCCGGGGAGCTGTTTTTT. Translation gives CASSGELASGELFF.

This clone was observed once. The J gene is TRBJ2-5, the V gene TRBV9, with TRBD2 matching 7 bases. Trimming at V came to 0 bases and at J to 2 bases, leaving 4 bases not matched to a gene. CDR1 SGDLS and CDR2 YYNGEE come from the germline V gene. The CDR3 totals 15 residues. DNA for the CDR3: TGTGCCAGCAGCGTAGAGACTAGCCTACAAGAGACCCAGTACTTC. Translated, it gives CASSVETSLQETQYF.

CDR3 sequence: CASGSEAGTDTQYF. Written as DNA, the CDR3 is TGTGCCTCAGGGTCAGAGGCGGGCACAGATACGCAGTATTTT. The chain uses TRBV5-6 and TRBJ2-3, with D possibly TRBD1 on 5 matching bases. Germline CDR1 is SGHDT and CDR2 is YYEEEE. V was pared by 10 bases and J by 1 base, with 16 bases between. There are 14 residues in the CDR3.

The CDR3 region has the DNA TGCGCCAGCAGCTTGTCAGCGGGAGTTGGGTACGAGCAGTACTTC. Translating gives CASSLSAGVGYEQYF. This chain connects TRBV5-1 to TRBJ2-7; 8 positions match TRBD2. V shed 1 base and J 4 bases; nucleotides not matched to a gene: 7. The germline gives CDR1 SGHRS, CDR2 YFSETQ. The CDR3 loop spans 15 amino acids.

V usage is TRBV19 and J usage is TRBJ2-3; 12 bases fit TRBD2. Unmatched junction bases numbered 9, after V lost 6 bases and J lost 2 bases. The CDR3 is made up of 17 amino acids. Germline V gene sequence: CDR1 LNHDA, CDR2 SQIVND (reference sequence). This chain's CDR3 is CASSLRLAGVITDTQYF. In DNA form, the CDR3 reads TGTGCCAGTAGCCTCCGACTAGCGGGAGTGATCACAGATACGCAGTATTTT.

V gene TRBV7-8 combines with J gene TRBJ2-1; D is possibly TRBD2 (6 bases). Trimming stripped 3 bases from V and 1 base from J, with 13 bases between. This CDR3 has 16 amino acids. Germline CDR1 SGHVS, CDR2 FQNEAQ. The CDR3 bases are TGTGCCAGCAGCTTCCGGGCGGGATGGTCCTACAATGAGCAGTTCTTC. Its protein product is CASSFRAGWSYNEQFF.

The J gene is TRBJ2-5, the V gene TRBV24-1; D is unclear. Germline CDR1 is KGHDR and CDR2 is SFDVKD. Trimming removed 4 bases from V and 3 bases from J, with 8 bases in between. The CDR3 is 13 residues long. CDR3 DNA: TGTGCCACCAGTGACGGGTTCAAAGAGACCCAGTACTTC. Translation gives CATSDGFKETQYF.

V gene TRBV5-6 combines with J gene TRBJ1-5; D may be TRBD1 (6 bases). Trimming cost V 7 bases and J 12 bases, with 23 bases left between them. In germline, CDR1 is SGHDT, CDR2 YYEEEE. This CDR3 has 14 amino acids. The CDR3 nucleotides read TGTGCCAGCTCTGGCCGACCTCTAAGACAGGACCAGCATTTT. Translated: CASSGRPLRQDQHF. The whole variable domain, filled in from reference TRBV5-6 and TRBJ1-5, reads DAGVTQSPTHLIKTRGQQVTLRCSPKSGHDTVSWYQQALGQGPQFIFQYYEEEERQRGNFPDRFSGHQFPNYSSELNVNALLLGDSALYLCASSGRPLRQDQHFGDGTRLSIL.

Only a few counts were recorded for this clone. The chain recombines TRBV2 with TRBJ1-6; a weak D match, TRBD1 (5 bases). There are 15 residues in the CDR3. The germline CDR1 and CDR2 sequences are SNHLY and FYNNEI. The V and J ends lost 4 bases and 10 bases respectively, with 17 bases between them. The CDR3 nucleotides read TGTGCCAGCAGTGGGATTCGGGCAGGGTTATCACCCCTCCACTTT. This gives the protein CASSGIRAGLSPLHF. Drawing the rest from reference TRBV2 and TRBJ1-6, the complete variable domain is EPEVTQTPSHQVTQMGQEVILRCVPISNHLYFYWYRQILGQKVEFLVSFYNNEISEKSEIFDDQFSVERPDGSNFTLKIRSTKLEDSAMYFCASSGIRAGLSPLHFGNGTRLTVT.

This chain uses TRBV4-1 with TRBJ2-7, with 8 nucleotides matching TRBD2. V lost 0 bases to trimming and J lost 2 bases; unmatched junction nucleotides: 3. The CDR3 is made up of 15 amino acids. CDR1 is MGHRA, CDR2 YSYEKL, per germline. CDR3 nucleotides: TGCGCCAGCAGCCAAGAGATACTAGCGGCCTACGAGCAGTACTTC. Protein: CASSQEILAAYEQYF.

In nucleotides, the CDR3 is TGCAGCGCCGAAGGCGCCCCTAGCGGGAGAACAGATACGCAGTATTTT. Its translation is CSAEGAPSGRTDTQYF. The rearrangement uses TRBV29-1 and TRBJ2-3; 10 bases fit TRBD2. V was clipped by 7 bases and J by 3 bases; unmatched bases: 13. Per the germline V gene, CDR1 is SQVTM and CDR2 is ANQGSEA. The CDR3 is made up of 16 amino acids.

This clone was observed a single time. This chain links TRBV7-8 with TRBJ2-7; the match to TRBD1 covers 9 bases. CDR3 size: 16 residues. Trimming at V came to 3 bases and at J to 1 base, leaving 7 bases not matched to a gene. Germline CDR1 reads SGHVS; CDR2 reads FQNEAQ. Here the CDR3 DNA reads TGTGCCAGCAGCTTCACCGGGACAGGGTCTTCCTACGAGCAGTACTTC. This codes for CASSFTGTGSSYEQYF.

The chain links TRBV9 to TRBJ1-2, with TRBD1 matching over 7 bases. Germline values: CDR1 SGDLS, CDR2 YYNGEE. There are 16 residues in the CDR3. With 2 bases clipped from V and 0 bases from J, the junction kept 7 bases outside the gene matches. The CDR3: CASSVAIQGSNYGYTF. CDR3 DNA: TGTGCCAGCAGCGTTGCAATACAGGGGTCTAACTATGGCTACACCTTC.

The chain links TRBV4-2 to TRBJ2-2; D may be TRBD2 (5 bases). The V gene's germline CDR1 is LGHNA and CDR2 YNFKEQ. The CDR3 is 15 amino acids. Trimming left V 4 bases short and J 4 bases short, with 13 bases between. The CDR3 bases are TGTGCCAGCAGCCGAGGGAATTCGGGCACCGGGGAGCTGTTTTTT. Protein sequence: CASSRGNSGTGELFF.

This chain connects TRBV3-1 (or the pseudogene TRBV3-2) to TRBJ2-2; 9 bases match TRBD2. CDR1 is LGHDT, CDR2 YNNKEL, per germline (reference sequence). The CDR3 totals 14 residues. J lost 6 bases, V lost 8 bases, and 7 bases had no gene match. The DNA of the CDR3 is TGTGCCAGCGGGCTAGCGGGACCATCCGGGGAGCTGTTTTTT. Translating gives CASGLAGPSGELFF.

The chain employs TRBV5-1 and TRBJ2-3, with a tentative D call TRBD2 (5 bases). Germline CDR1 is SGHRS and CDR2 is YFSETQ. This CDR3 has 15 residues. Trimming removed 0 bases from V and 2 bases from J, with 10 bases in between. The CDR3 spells CASSLVAGPTDTQYF. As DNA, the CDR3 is TGCGCCAGCAGCTTGGTGGCGGGCCCCACAGATACGCAGTATTTT.

The CDR3 is CASSLETGSQPQHF. CDR3 DNA sequence: TGTGCCAGCAGCTTAGAAACAGGGAGTCAGCCCCAGCATTTT. This chain joins TRBV11-2 and TRBJ1-5; possibly TRBD1 for D (6 bases). The CDR3 totals 14 residues. Trimming took 0 bases from V and 6 from J, leaving 9 bases between them. Germline assignment: CDR1 SGHAT and CDR2 FQNNGV. The full variable domain, with the rest looked up from reference TRBV11-2 and TRBJ1-5, is EAGVAQSPRYKIIEKRQSVAFWCNPISGHATLYWYQQILGQGPKLLIQFQNNGVVDDSQLPKDRFSAERLKGVDSTLKIQPAKLEDSAVYLCASSLETGSQPQHFGDGTRLSIL.

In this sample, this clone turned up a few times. The CDR3 here is CASSLEVRGGSYPYEQYF. DNA of the CDR3: TGTGCCAGCAGCTTAGAGGTTAGGGGAGGCAGCTACCCCTACGAGCAGTACTTC. The rearrangement joins TRBV7-9 to TRBJ2-7, with a weak D call TRBD2 (6 bases). The CDR3 spans 18 residues. Germline V gene data show CDR1 as SEHNR and CDR2 as FQNEAQ (reference sequence). The V end lost 1 base, the J end lost 2 bases, and 21 bases lay between the germline ends.

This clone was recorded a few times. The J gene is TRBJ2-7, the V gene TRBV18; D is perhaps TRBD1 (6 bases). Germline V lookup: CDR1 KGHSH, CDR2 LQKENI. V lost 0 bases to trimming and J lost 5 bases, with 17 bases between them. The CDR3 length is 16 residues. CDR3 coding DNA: TGTGCCAGCTCACCACCTTCCTGGACAGCTTCCCACGAGCAGTACTTC. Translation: CASSPPSWTASHEQYF.